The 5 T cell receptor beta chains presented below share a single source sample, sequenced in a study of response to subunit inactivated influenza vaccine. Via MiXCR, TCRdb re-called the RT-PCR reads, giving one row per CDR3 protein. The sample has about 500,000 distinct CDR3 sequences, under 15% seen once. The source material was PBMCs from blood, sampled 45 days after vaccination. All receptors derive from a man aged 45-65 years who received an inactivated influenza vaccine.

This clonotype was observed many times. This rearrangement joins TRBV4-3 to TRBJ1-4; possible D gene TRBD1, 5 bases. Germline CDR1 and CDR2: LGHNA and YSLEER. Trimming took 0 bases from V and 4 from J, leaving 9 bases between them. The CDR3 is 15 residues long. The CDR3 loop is CASSQEYRFNEKLFF. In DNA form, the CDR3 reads TGCGCCAGCAGCCAAGAGTACAGGTTTAATGAAAAACTGTTTTTT.

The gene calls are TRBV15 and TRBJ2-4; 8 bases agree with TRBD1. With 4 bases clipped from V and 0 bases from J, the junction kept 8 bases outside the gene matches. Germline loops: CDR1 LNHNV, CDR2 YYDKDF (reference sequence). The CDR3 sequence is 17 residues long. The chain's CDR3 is CATSTIDRGLAKNIQYF. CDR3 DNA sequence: TGTGCCACCAGCACTATAGACAGGGGCCTAGCCAAAAACATTCAGTACTTC.

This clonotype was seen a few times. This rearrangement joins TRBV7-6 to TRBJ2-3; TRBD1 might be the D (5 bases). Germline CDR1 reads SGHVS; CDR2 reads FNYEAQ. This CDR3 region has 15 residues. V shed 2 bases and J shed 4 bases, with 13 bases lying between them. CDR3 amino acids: CASSLFADTADTQYF. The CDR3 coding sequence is TGTGCCAGCAGCTTATTTGCGGACACCGCAGATACGCAGTATTTT.

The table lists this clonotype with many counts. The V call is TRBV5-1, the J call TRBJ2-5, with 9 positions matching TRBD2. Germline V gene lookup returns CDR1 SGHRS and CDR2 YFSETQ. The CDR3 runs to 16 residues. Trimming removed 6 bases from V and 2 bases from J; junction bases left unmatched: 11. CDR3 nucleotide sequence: TGCGCCAGCACATTTGGAACTAGCGGGCTTCAAGAGACCCAGTACTTC. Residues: CASTFGTSGLQETQYF.

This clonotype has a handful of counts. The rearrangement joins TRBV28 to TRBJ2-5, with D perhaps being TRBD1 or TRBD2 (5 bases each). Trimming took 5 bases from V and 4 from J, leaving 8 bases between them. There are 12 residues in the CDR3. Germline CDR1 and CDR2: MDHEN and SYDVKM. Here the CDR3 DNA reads TGTGCCAGCAGTGGGGGATCAGAGACCCAGTACTTC. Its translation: CASSGGSETQYF.